The 15 T cell receptor beta chains below come from one sample, sequenced in a study of blood T cell repertoires in COVID-19. Generated by immunoSEQ multiplex PCR, the TCRdb table keeps only in-frame clones and is missing some. Of about 120,000 clones listed, roughly 77% are singletons. What was sequenced was peripheral blood. These receptors all come from a man aged 60 to 75 with active or convalescent COVID-19.

V gene TRBV27 combines with J gene TRBJ1-6, with 7 bases matching TRBD1. The CDR3 loop spans 14 amino acids. Germline CDR1 and CDR2: MNHEY and SMNVEV (reference sequence). V gave up 5 bases and J gave up 10 bases; unmatched junction bases: 8. CDR3 DNA: TGTGCCAGCAGTATACGACAGGGTCACTCACCCCTCCACTTT. It encodes CASSIRQGHSPLHF.

The chain recombines TRBV13 with TRBJ2-7, with a tentative D call TRBD2 (6 bases). This CDR3 comprises 14 residues. Trimming pared 11 bases from V and 4 bases from J, leaving 21 bases between. The germline CDR1 and CDR2 sequences are PRHDT and FYEKMQ (reference sequence). Here the CDR3 DNA reads TGTGCCCCCTCCTCCGGGCTAGCGCTATACGAGCAGTACTTC. It codes for CAPSSGLALYEQYF.

This chain connects TRBV30 to TRBJ1-5; unclear D gene. The V end was cut by 3 bases, the J end by 2 bases, with 8 bases between. Looked up from germline, CDR1 is GTSNPN and CDR2 is SVGIG (reference sequence). The CDR3 runs to 13 residues. CDR3 DNA: TGTGCCTGGAGGAACAATGGCAATCAGCCCCAGCATTTT. Translation: CAWRNNGNQPQHF.

The V and J genes are TRBV28 and TRBJ2-7; a weak D match, TRBD2 (6 bases). Trimming left V 7 bases short and J 6 bases short, with 16 bases between. This CDR3 contains 13 residues. Per the germline V gene, CDR1 is MDHEN and CDR2 is SYDVKM. CDR3 DNA: TGTGCCAGCAAGATTGGGGGGAACCGCGAGCAGTACTTC. It yields the protein CASKIGGNREQYF.

The chain links TRBV11-1 to TRBJ1-5; D ambiguous. Germline CDR1 SGHAT, CDR2 FQDESV (reference sequence). The germline V and J ends were trimmed by 5 bases and 4 bases, with 9 bases remaining between them. The CDR3 is 13 residues long. The CDR3: CASSRSANQPQHF. DNA of the CDR3: TGTGCCAGCAGCCGCAGTGCTAATCAGCCCCAGCATTTT.

The gene calls are TRBV7-2 and TRBJ1-2, with D hard to call. CDR3 length: 14 amino acids. Germline loops: CDR1 SGHTA, CDR2 FQGNSA. Trimming removed 0 bases from V and 0 bases from J, with 5 bases in between. The CDR3 DNA reads TGTGCCAGCAGCTTAGCCCCCGCTAACTATGGCTACACCTTC. As protein: CASSLAPANYGYTF.

V and J are TRBV5-1 and TRBJ1-2; tentative D call: TRBD1 (5 bases). The CDR3 totals 15 residues. Germline V CDR1 and CDR2: SGHRS, YFSETQ. With 0 bases removed from V and 4 bases from J, the gap between germline ends came to 13 bases. The CDR3 nucleotides are TGCGCCAGCAGCTTGGGTAATCAGGGCTCCTATGGCTACACCTTC. It yields the protein CASSLGNQGSYGYTF.

V is TRBV24-1 and J is TRBJ2-1; D gene unclear. V lost 4 bases, J lost 4 bases, and 7 bases lay in between. Per the germline V gene, CDR1 is KGHDR and CDR2 is SFDVKD. CDR3 size: 13 residues. CDR3 sequence (DNA): TGTGCCACCAGTGACCTGCGGTACAATGAGCAGTTCTTC. It codes for CATSDLRYNEQFF.

The rearrangement joins TRBV7-8 to TRBJ2-3; 9 bases agree with TRBD2. Germline CDR1 is SGHVS and CDR2 is FQNEAQ. Trimming took 5 bases from V and 5 from J; bases not matched to a gene: 5. CDR3 size: 14 residues. CDR3 bases: TGTGCCAGCAGCACTGGACTAGCGCGAGATACGCAGTATTTT. Protein sequence: CASSTGLARDTQYF. The full variable domain, completed using reference TRBV7-8 and TRBJ2-3, is GAGVSQSPRYKVAKRGQDVALRCDPISGHVSLFWYQQALGQGPEFLTYFQNEAQLDKSGLPSDRFFAERPEGSVSTLKIQRTQQEDSAVYLCASSTGLARDTQYFGPGTRLTVL.

J is TRBJ1-1 and V is TRBV12-3 or TRBV12-4, with unresolved D. The germline V and J ends were trimmed by 1 base and 10 bases, with 13 bases remaining between them. The CDR3 extends over 13 amino acids. CDR3 in DNA: TGTGCCAGCAGTTTAGGGATTTATCAGGTAGCTTTCTTT. It translates to CASSLGIYQVAFF.

J is TRBJ1-6 and V is TRBV6-5; unclear D gene. V lost 6 bases to trimming and J lost 7 bases, with 13 bases between them. This CDR3 spans 14 amino acids. In germline, CDR1 is MNHEY, CDR2 SVGAGI. In DNA form, the CDR3 reads TGTGCCAGCAGCGCCTATCGAGAGAATTCACCCCTCCACTTT. Its protein is CASSAYRENSPLHF.

The rearrangement joins TRBV4-3 to TRBJ2-5; no definite D call. The germline V gene has CDR1 LGHNA and CDR2 YSLEER. This CDR3 region has 14 residues. V dropped 0 bases and J dropped 4 bases, with 9 bases sitting between them. CDR3 amino acids: CASSQDWARETQYF. The DNA of the CDR3 is TGCGCCAGCAGCCAAGATTGGGCGAGAGAGACCCAGTACTTC.

V and J are TRBV9 and TRBJ2-7; D unclear. V was clipped by 1 base and J by 2 bases, with 13 bases between them. The CDR3 is 15 amino acids. The germline gives CDR1 SGDLS, CDR2 YYNGEE. Here the CDR3 DNA reads TGTGCCAGCAGCGTAAGGCGAGACGGAGCCTACGAGCAGTACTTC. Residues: CASSVRRDGAYEQYF.

This rearrangement joins TRBV7-9 to TRBJ2-7; TRBD2 matches at 7 bases. The trim removed 5 bases at V and 0 bases at J, leaving 16 bases unmatched. Per germline, CDR1 SEHNR and CDR2 FQNEAQ (reference sequence). The CDR3 has 18 residues. The CDR3 is CASSQRGSSGLSSYEQYF. The CDR3 bases are TGTGCCAGCAGCCAAAGAGGGAGTAGCGGGCTAAGCTCCTACGAGCAGTACTTC.

This clone was observed once. This chain connects TRBV3-1 (or the pseudogene TRBV3-2) to TRBJ1-4; tentative D call: TRBD1 (5 bases). V was pared by 1 base and J by 8 bases, with 14 bases between. Germline V lookup: CDR1 LGHDT, CDR2 YNNKEL (reference sequence). The CDR3 runs to 15 residues. The CDR3 region is CASSQASFGGEKLFF. The CDR3 nucleotides are TGTGCCAGCAGCCAAGCTTCGTTTGGGGGGGAAAAACTGTTTTTT.